One T cell receptor beta chain is described in this entry. Antigen: not known. The CDR3 contains 18 residues. Losses at the gene ends were 6 bases for V and 0 bases for J; bases not matched to a gene: 7. Germline loops: CDR1 MNHNY, CDR2 SVGAGI (reference sequence). The entry originates in a study of CD4 T cells in relation to SARS-CoV-2 and coronaviruses. Findings and caveats of the study: Compared with monoreactive clones, crossreactive clones showed significantly weaker SARS-CoV-2 expansion.

Only in-frame clones appear in the TCRdb table, and some are missing; sequencing was by immunoSEQ multiplex PCR. The sample holds about 37,000 clones, over 75% seen once. This receptor was obtained from an adult with COVID-19. V is TRBV6-6 and J is TRBJ2-3; TRBD2 agrees at 15 bases. Source material: memory CD4+ T cells from PBMCs. CDR3 region: CASRRPGLAGGSTDTQYF. The CDR3 DNA follows: TGTGCCAGCAGGCGACCGGGACTAGCGGGGGGAAGCACAGATACGCAGTATTTT.